What follows are 29 T cell receptor beta chains derived from one specimen sequenced in a study of T cell responses to AZD1222 COVID-19 vaccine. Profiled with immunoSEQ multiplex PCR; TCRdb holds only in-frame clones, not every one. This table holds 130,000 or so clones, about 89% found once. Sample: peripheral blood, taken on day 0 of AZD1222 vaccination. These receptors all come from an adult in good health.

The gene calls are TRBV5-1 and TRBJ1-4; possibly TRBD1 for D (5 bases). CDR3 length equals 14 residues. Deletions cut 6 bases from V and 0 bases from J, with 9 bases between. CDR1 and CDR2 (germline): SGHRS, YFSETQ. CDR3 nucleotide sequence: TGCGCCAGCACCAGAGGGGCAACTAATGAAAAACTGTTTTTT. It specifies CASTRGATNEKLFF.

The sample holds a few counts of this clone. The V call is TRBV6-2 or TRBV6-3, the J call TRBJ2-1; 13 bases are a match to TRBD2. The CDR3 length is 15 residues. Per the germline V gene, CDR1 is MNHEY and CDR2 is SVGEGT. Trimming at V came to 2 bases and at J to 6 bases, leaving 1 base not matched to a gene. The DNA for the CDR3 is TGTGCCAGCAGTTACAGGACTAGCGGGGGCAATGAGCAGTTCTTC. This sequence encodes CASSYRTSGGNEQFF.

The rearrangement joins TRBV9 to TRBJ1-4; D is uncertain. Germline V CDR1 and CDR2: SGDLS, YYNGEE. The V and J ends lost 0 bases and 1 base respectively, with 10 bases between them. The length of the CDR3 is 16 residues. The CDR3 reads CASSVGMAGTNEKLFF. In DNA form, the CDR3 reads TGTGCCAGCAGCGTAGGGATGGCCGGAACTAATGAAAAACTGTTTTTT.

The V call is TRBV30, the J call TRBJ1-6, with D possibly TRBD1 on 5 matching bases. The length of the CDR3 is 15 residues. Trimming took 0 bases from V and 2 from J, leaving 8 bases between them. Germline CDR1 is GTSNPN and CDR2 is SVGIG (reference sequence). CDR3 DNA: TGTGCCTGGAGTGTAGGGGAAACCTATAATTCACCCCTCCACTTT. Encoded protein: CAWSVGETYNSPLHF.

The V and J genes are TRBV9 and TRBJ2-1; tentatively, D is TRBD1 (5 bases). Trimming removed 1 base at V and 8 bases at J, with 10 bases between. Germline CDR1 and CDR2: SGDLS and YYNGEE. This CDR3 contains 13 residues. CDR3 sequence (DNA): TGTGCCAGCAGCGTATCCCTAGGGGATGAGCAGTTCTTC. Its protein is CASSVSLGDEQFF. Supplemented by reference TRBV9 and TRBJ2-1, the full variable domain reads DSGVTQTPKHLITATGQRVTLRCSPRSGDLSVYWYQQSLDQGLQFLIQYYNGEERAKGNILERFSAQQFPDLHSELNLSSLELGDSALYFCASSVSLGDEQFFGPGTRLTVL.

J is TRBJ1-2 and V is TRBV12-5; 11 bases are a match to TRBD1. The CDR3 has 16 amino acids. Germline CDR1 and CDR2: LGHNT and FRNRAP. V dropped 2 bases and J dropped 7; count of bases not matched to a gene: 9. CDR3 in amino acids: CASGLPGTGGKVGYTF. The CDR3 coding sequence is TGTGCTAGTGGTTTGCCTGGGACAGGGGGAAAGGTTGGCTACACCTTC.

The chain carries TRBV11-2 and TRBJ1-4; no clear D. The CDR3 runs 15 residues. V was pared by 5 bases and J by 7 bases, with 17 bases between. The germline gives CDR1 SGHAT, CDR2 FQNNGV. In DNA, the CDR3 is TGTGCCAGCAGCCATAGCTCGGGTGTAGGTGAAAAACTGTTTTTT. The encoded protein is CASSHSSGVGEKLFF.

As concerns this clone: Other DNA sequences in this sample translate to the same CDR3. The rearrangement links TRBV18 to TRBJ2-1; 7 positions agree with TRBD1. Germline assignment: CDR1 KGHSH and CDR2 LQKENI. V was pared by 6 bases and J by 3 bases, with 8 bases of the junction left unmatched. The CDR3 sequence is 15 residues long. The DNA of the CDR3 is TGTGCCAGCTCCCTAACAGGGGATTTCTACAATGAGCAGTTCTTC. Its translation is CASSLTGDFYNEQFF.

CDR3 sequence (DNA): TGTGCCAGCAGCTCGGACATAAAGACCCAGTACTTC. It yields the protein CASSSDIKTQYF. This sequence joins TRBV7-9 and TRBJ2-5, with D possibly TRBD1 on 5 matching bases. With 4 bases removed from V and 6 bases from J, the gap between germline ends came to 9 bases. This CDR3 comprises 12 residues. Germline V gives CDR1 SEHNR, CDR2 FQNEAQ (reference sequence).

V gene TRBV5-1 combines with J gene TRBJ1-1; 10 nucleotides align to TRBD1. The V and J ends lost 0 bases and 4 bases, in that order; junction bases with no gene match: 18. CDR1 is SGHRS, CDR2 YFSETQ, per germline. The CDR3 is 20 residues long. For the CDR3, the DNA is TGCGCCAGCAGCTTGGCTAGCCGGGGACAGGGGCTTTTAGGGGGCACTGAAGCTTTCTTT. It specifies CASSLASRGQGLLGGTEAFF.

The chain has TRBV19 and TRBJ2-3; D is unresolved. The CDR3 has 14 amino acids. V was shortened by 6 bases and J by 7 bases, with 17 bases between the two germline ends. Germline lookup yields CDR1 LNHDA and CDR2 SQIVND (reference sequence). DNA of the CDR3: TGTGCCAGTAGCCTTTTAGGGCATGATAATACGCAGTATTTT. This translates into CASSLLGHDNTQYF.

The chain joins TRBV6-2 or TRBV6-3 to TRBJ1-5; D is unclear. The V end was cut by 7 bases, the J end by 0 bases, with 7 bases between. The CDR3 contains 13 residues. CDR1 is MNHEY and CDR2 is SVGEGT in the germline V gene. The CDR3 loop is CASTPNSNQPQHF. DNA of the CDR3: TGTGCCAGCACCCCAAATAGCAATCAGCCCCAGCATTTT.

This clone was recorded only once. V and J are TRBV10-3 and TRBJ2-1; 8 bases are a match to TRBD2. The CDR3 spans 14 residues. Germline CDR1 is ENHRY and CDR2 is SYGVKD. Trimming at V came to 5 bases and at J to 5 bases, leaving 5 bases not matched to a gene. The CDR3 spells CAISSGGANNEQFF. The CDR3 region has the DNA TGTGCCATCAGTTCCGGGGGGGCAAACAATGAGCAGTTCTTC.

This rearrangement joins TRBV18 to TRBJ2-1; D may be TRBD2 (6 bases). Germline V CDR1 and CDR2: KGHSH, LQKENI. The CDR3 is 15 amino acids. Trimming cost V 4 bases and J 3 bases, with 13 bases left between them. The DNA of the CDR3 is TGTGCCAGCTCACGCGGGACGGAAGGCTACAATGAGCAGTTCTTC. Protein sequence: CASSRGTEGYNEQFF.

This chain connects TRBV2 to TRBJ1-2; D possibly corresponds to TRBD1 (5 bases). CDR1 and CDR2 from the germline V gene are SNHLY and FYNNEI. The CDR3 has 14 residues. V lost 8 bases to trimming and J lost 3 bases, with 16 bases between them. CDR3 residues: CASEGVSTHYGYTF. The CDR3 bases are TGTGCCAGCGAAGGGGTTTCCACCCACTATGGCTACACCTTC.

This clone has just one count. The gene calls are TRBV6-2 or TRBV6-3 and TRBJ1-2; the D gene is possibly TRBD1 (6 bases). V was shortened by 5 bases and J by 8 bases, with 18 bases between the two germline ends. Germline V lookup: CDR1 MNHEY, CDR2 SVGEGT. The CDR3 totals 14 residues. The CDR3 protein is CASSPSTGSQGYTF. The CDR3 bases are TGTGCCAGCAGTCCCTCAACAGGGTCGCAAGGCTACACCTTC.

This chain links TRBV12-3 or TRBV12-4 with TRBJ1-5; no reliable D call. CDR3 length: 12 amino acids. The V gene lost 5 bases and the J gene lost 6 bases, with 8 bases spanning the gap. CDR3 sequence reads: CASSLGGQPQHF. CDR3 nucleotides: TGTGCCAGCAGTCTGGGAGGTCAGCCCCAGCATTTT.

The V and J genes are TRBV30 and TRBJ1-1, with D tentatively TRBD1 (5 bases). The length of the CDR3 is 13 residues. Trimming left V 3 bases short and J 11 bases short, with 19 bases between. Germline V gives CDR1 GTSNPN, CDR2 SVGIG (reference sequence). CDR3 protein: CAWSAVRGTPAFF. The CDR3 coding sequence is TGTGCCTGGAGCGCAGTTCGGGGCACCCCGGCTTTCTTT.

The J gene is TRBJ2-2, the V gene TRBV5-1; TRBD1 is a possible D gene (5 bases). CDR3 length: 16 residues. Per the germline V gene, CDR1 is SGHRS and CDR2 is YFSETQ. The V and J ends lost 1 base and 3 bases respectively, with 13 bases between them. The CDR3 reads CASSLRPEGDTGELFF. DNA for the CDR3: TGCGCCAGCAGCTTGCGGCCAGAAGGGGACACCGGGGAGCTGTTTTTT.

The chain has TRBV7-3 and TRBJ2-3; D might be TRBD1 (5 bases). Germline V gives CDR1 SGHTA, CDR2 FQGTGA. The CDR3 contains 14 residues. V lost 6 bases and J 0 bases, leaving 10 bases between the germline ends. DNA of the CDR3: TGTGCCAGCAGAGGGGCCGCTAGCACAGATACGCAGTATTTT. It is translated as CASRGAASTDTQYF.

This sequence joins TRBV5-6 and TRBJ2-3; 7 bases align to TRBD1. CDR1 and CDR2 from the germline V gene are SGHDT and YYEEEE. V shed 0 bases and J 0 bases; nucleotides not matched to a gene: 4. The CDR3 is 16 residues long. The CDR3 DNA reads as TGTGCCAGCAGCTTGGACCGACAGGGAAGCACAGATACGCAGTATTTT. This gives the protein CASSLDRQGSTDTQYF.

The chain couples TRBV3-1 (or the pseudogene TRBV3-2) to TRBJ2-2; tentatively, D is TRBD2 (5 bases). Per the germline V gene, CDR1 is LGHDT and CDR2 is YNNKEL (reference sequence). V was clipped by 1 base and J by 4 bases, with 7 bases between them. CDR3 length: 14 amino acids. The CDR3 loop reads CASSQAAVTGELFF. The CDR3 coding sequence is TGTGCCAGCAGCCAAGCAGCGGTCACCGGGGAGCTGTTTTTT.

The chain couples TRBV5-5 to TRBJ2-2; D gene unclear. Germline-derived CDR1 and CDR2 are SGHKS and YYEKEE (reference sequence). The CDR3 consists of 15 residues. Trimming shortened V by 4 bases and J by 1 base, and 11 bases separated the two germline ends. The CDR3, as DNA: TGTGCCAGCAGCCCTACGCGACAGAACACCGGGGAGCTGTTTTTT. Translating it yields CASSPTRQNTGELFF.

This clone was detected only once. This chain joins TRBV9 and TRBJ1-2; D possibly corresponds to TRBD1 (5 bases). Germline lookup yields CDR1 SGDLS and CDR2 YYNGEE. The CDR3 loop spans 15 amino acids. The V end lost 4 bases, the J end lost 2 bases, and 15 bases lay between the germline ends. CDR3: CASSSLAGGNYGYTF. The CDR3 region has the DNA TGTGCCAGCAGCTCACTCGCGGGGGGAAACTATGGCTACACCTTC.

The chain uses TRBV11-2 and TRBJ2-7, with TRBD1 identical over 8 bases. V trimming: 7 bases; J trimming: 5 bases; junction bases outside the gene matches: 10. The CDR3 has 14 amino acids. The germline V gene encodes CDR1 SGHAT and CDR2 FQNNGV. Here the CDR3 reads CASTSNRGYHEQYF. CDR3 bases: TGTGCCAGCACTTCGAACAGGGGGTACCACGAGCAGTACTTC.

DNA for the CDR3: TGTGCCAGCAGCTTAGGGGGTCTTCACCTGCAAAAACTGTTTTTT. This translates into CASSLGGLHLQKLFF. The V and J genes are TRBV7-2 and TRBJ1-4; D remains unclear. The germline CDR1 and CDR2 sequences are SGHTA and FQGNSA. Trimming cost V 1 base and J 9 bases, with 15 bases left between them. The CDR3 runs 15 residues.

The chain uses TRBV19 and TRBJ1-6; TRBD1 is a possible D gene (6 bases). Germline V gene lookup returns CDR1 LNHDA and CDR2 SQIVND (reference sequence). Trimming took 3 bases from V and 9 from J, leaving 12 bases between them. CDR3 length: 14 residues. This CDR3 is CASSMSGGGSPLHF. Here the CDR3 DNA reads TGTGCCAGTAGTATGTCCGGGGGCGGTTCACCCCTCCACTTT.

The chain couples TRBV27 to TRBJ1-1, with D unresolved. The V end was cut by 6 bases, the J end by 1 base, with 9 bases between. This CDR3 is built from 13 residues. Germline lookup yields CDR1 MNHEY and CDR2 SMNVEV (reference sequence). The CDR3 sequence: CASRDRRNTEAFF. The CDR3 DNA reads as TGTGCCAGCAGAGATCGGCGGAACACTGAAGCTTTCTTT.

This chain links TRBV10-1 with TRBJ1-5, with 7 bases that match TRBD1. The CDR3 length is 16 residues. J gave up 0 bases and V 3 bases, and 5 bases lay outside the gene matches. Germline CDR1 WNHNN, CDR2 SYGVQD (reference sequence). The CDR3 sequence is CASSESTGVSNQPQHF. CDR3 in DNA: TGCGCCAGCAGTGAAAGCACAGGGGTTAGCAATCAGCCCCAGCATTTT.